These T cell receptor beta chains were read from a single sample in a study of T cell repertoires in cytomegalovirus infection. MiXCR, applied by TCRdb to the reads, yields one record per CDR3 protein. This sample has about 830,000 distinct CDR3 sequences, with about 30% found just once. The antigens these receptors bind are not known. Sequencing used cultured CD8+ T cells from PBMCs, obtained from culture after CMV antigen stimulation. The receptor source for this set is a human donor in good health (CMV status not recorded). Some clones in this sample may be carry-over from other donors' samples. Each CDR3 is given with its conserved first and last residue. Clone sizes are given selectively: once, few, many, or a class where the clone is expanded.

CDR3 protein: CASTMAYGHYGYTF
J gene: TRBJ1-2
clone size: -
V gene: TRBV19
CDR3 length: 14

CDR3 protein: CASSVTGEDYNEQFF
J gene: TRBJ2-1
clone size: -
V gene: TRBV3-1
CDR3 length: 15

CDR3 protein: CASGLQGGGAEAFF
J gene: TRBJ1-1
clone size: -
V gene: TRBV27
CDR3 length: 14

CDR3 protein: CASSSAHIRGANEKLFF
J gene: TRBJ1-4
clone size: many
V gene: TRBV7-2
CDR3 length: 17

CDR3 protein: CASSYSRDRQYTEAFF
J gene: TRBJ1-1
clone size: -
V gene: TRBV6-6
CDR3 length: 16

CDR3 protein: CAITPSPTNTEAFF
J gene: TRBJ1-1
clone size: -
V gene: TRBV10-3
CDR3 length: 14

CDR3 protein: CATKPPGQGPYEQYF
J gene: TRBJ2-7
clone size: few
V gene: TRBV19
CDR3 length: 15

CDR3 protein: CASSYRATGGTDTQYF
J gene: TRBJ2-3
clone size: many
V gene: TRBV6-5
CDR3 length: 16

CDR3 protein: CASSLALLRNTEAFF
J gene: TRBJ1-1
clone size: few
V gene: TRBV7-6
CDR3 length: 15

CDR3 protein: CASSDVRDEQFF
J gene: TRBJ2-1
clone size: few
V gene: TRBV27
CDR3 length: 12

CDR3 protein: CASSYLAVEGQESTDTQYF
J gene: TRBJ2-3
clone size: few
V gene: TRBV6-6
CDR3 length: 19

CDR3 protein: CASNHWTASAGELFF
J gene: TRBJ2-2
clone size: few
V gene: TRBV6-2/TRBV6-3
CDR3 length: 15

CDR3 protein: CASSADRVFSGANVLTF
J gene: TRBJ2-6
clone size: -
V gene: TRBV9
CDR3 length: 17

CDR3 protein: CSVEVGYNEQFF
J gene: TRBJ2-1
clone size: once
V gene: TRBV29-1
CDR3 length: 12

CDR3 protein: CASSGWTGEAFF
J gene: TRBJ1-1
clone size: few
V gene: TRBV6-6
CDR3 length: 12

CDR3 protein: CASSYGDEGGELFF
J gene: TRBJ2-2
clone size: -
V gene: TRBV5-4
CDR3 length: 14

CDR3 protein: CSVEEGGGYTF
J gene: TRBJ1-2
clone size: many
V gene: TRBV29-1
CDR3 length: 11

CDR3 protein: CASSSTPSSYNEQFF
J gene: TRBJ2-1
clone size: many
V gene: TRBV7-8
CDR3 length: 15

CDR3 protein: CASSYRPGTEAFF
J gene: TRBJ1-1
clone size: -
V gene: TRBV5-1
CDR3 length: 13

CDR3 protein: CASSPNPGQEAWTGELFF
J gene: TRBJ2-2
clone size: -
V gene: TRBV11-2
CDR3 length: 18

CDR3 protein: CAISESRDRASSPLHF
J gene: TRBJ1-6
clone size: few
V gene: TRBV10-3
CDR3 length: 16

CDR3 protein: CASSPSRTGGYNEQFF
J gene: TRBJ2-1
clone size: -
V gene: TRBV28
CDR3 length: 16